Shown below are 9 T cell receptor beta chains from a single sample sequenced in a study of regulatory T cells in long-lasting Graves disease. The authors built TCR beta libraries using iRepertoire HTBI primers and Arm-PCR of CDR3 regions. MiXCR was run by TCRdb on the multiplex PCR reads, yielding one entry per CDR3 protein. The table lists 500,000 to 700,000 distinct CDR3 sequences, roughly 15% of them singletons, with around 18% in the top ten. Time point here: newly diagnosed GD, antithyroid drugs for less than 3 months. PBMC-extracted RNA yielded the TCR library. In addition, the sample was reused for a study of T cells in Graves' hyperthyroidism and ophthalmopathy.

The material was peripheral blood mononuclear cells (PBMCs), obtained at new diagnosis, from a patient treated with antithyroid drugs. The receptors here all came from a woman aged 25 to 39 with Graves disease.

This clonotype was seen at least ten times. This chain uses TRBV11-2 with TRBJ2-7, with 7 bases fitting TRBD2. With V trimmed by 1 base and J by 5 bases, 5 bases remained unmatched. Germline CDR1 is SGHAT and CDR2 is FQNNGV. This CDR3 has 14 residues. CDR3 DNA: TGTGCCAGCAGCTTAGCCACGGGACTAAACGAGCAGTACTTC. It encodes CASSLATGLNEQYF.

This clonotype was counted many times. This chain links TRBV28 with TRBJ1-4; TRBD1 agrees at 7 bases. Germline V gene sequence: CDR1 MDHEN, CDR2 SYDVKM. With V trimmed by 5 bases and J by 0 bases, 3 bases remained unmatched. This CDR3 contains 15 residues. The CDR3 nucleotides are TGTGCCAGCAGTCCGACAGGGACAACTAATGAAAAACTGTTTTTT. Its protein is CASSPTGTTNEKLFF.

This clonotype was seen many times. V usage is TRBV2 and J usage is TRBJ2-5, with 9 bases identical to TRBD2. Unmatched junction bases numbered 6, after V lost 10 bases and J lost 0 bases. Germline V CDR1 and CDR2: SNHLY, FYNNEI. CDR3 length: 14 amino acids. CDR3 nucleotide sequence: TGTGCCACCGCGACTAGCGGCTACCAAGAGACCCAGTACTTC. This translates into CATATSGYQETQYF.

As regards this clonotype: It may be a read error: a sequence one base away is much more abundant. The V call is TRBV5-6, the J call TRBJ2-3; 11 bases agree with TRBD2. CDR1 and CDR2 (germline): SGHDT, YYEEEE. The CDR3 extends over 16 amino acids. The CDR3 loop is CASSLLAGEELDTRYF. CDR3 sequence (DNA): TGTGCCAGCAGCTTACTAGCGGGAGAGGAGCTAGATACGCGGTATTTT.

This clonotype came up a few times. CDR3 DNA: TGCGCCAGCAAACACAGGGAAGGTACTGAAGCTTTCTTT. Its protein product is CASKHREGTEAFF. The V call is TRBV10-2, the J call TRBJ1-1, with a weak D call TRBD1 (6 bases). The CDR3 loop spans 13 amino acids. V was clipped by 7 bases and J by 5 bases, with 14 bases between them. Germline lookup yields CDR1 WSHSY and CDR2 SAAADI.

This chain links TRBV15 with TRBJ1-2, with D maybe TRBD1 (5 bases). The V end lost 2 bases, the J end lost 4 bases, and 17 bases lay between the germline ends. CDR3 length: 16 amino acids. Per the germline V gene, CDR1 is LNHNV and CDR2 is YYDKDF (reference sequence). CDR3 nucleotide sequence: TGTGCCACCAGCAGACAGGGTATAGGCATCGTCTATGGCTACACCTTC. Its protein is CATSRQGIGIVYGYTF.

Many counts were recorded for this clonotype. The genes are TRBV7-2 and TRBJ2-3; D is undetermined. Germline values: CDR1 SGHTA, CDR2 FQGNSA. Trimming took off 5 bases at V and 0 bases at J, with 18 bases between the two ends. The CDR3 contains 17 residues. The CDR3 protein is CASSLGKKFPSTDTQYF. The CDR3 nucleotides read TGTGCCAGCAGCCTGGGTAAAAAATTCCCTAGCACAGATACGCAGTATTTT.

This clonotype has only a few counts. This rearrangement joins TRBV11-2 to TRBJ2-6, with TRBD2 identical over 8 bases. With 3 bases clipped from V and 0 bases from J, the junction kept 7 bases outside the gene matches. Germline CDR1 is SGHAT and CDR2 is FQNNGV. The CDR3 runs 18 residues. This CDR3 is CASSLALAVDSGANVLTF. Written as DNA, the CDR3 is TGTGCCAGCAGCTTGGCACTAGCGGTCGACTCTGGGGCCAACGTCCTGACTTTC.

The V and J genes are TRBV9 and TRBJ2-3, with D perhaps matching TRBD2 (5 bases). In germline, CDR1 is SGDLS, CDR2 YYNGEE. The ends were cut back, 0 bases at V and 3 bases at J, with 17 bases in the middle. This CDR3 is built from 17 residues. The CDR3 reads CASSVATRALATDTQYF. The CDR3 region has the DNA TGTGCCAGCAGCGTAGCTACTAGGGCCTTAGCTACAGATACGCAGTATTTT.